Shown below are 8 T cell receptor beta chains from a single sample sequenced in a study of T cells in Graves' hyperthyroidism and ophthalmopathy. Amplification targeted TCR beta CDR3 regions from RNA transcripts. The study used the HTBI primer set for a first-round RT-PCR of the TCR CDR3. TCRdb passed the multiplex PCR reads through MiXCR, listing each CDR3 protein once. The sample lists approximately 370,000 distinct CDR3 sequences, around 14% occurring once. Source material: blood. Every receptor here comes from a young woman with Graves' hyperthyroidism.

Remarks on this clonotype: A junction boundary mismatches the germline segment, possibly from a read error. The chain combines TRBV14 with TRBJ2-7, with D unresolved. The germline gives CDR1 SGHDN, CDR2 FVKESK. CDR3 length equals 19 residues. CDR3 bases: TGTGCCAGCAGTCAAGAGAGCAGCTCAGATTACCGTGATTCCTACGAGCAGTACTTC. Residues: CASSQESSSDYRDSYEQYF. The variable domain in full, completed from reference TRBV14 and TRBJ2-7, reads EAGVTQFPSHSVIEKGQTVTLRCDPISGHDNLYWYRRVMGKEIKFLLHFVKESKQDESGMPNNRFLAERTGGTYSTLKVQPAELEDSGVYFCASSQESSSDYRDSYEQYFGPGTRLTVT.

This clonotype has ten or more counts. The J gene is TRBJ1-2, the V gene TRBV29-1; D is possibly TRBD1 (6 bases). CDR3 length: 15 amino acids. Germline loops: CDR1 SQVTM, CDR2 ANQGSEA. V gave up 4 bases and J gave up 1 base, with 16 bases separating them. The CDR3 protein is CSVGQESGLNYGYTF. The CDR3 region has the DNA TGCAGCGTTGGACAGGAATCGGGCCTTAACTATGGCTACACCTTC.

The V call is TRBV12-3 or TRBV12-4, the J call TRBJ2-3, with D perhaps TRBD1 (6 bases). Trimming took off 6 bases at V and 10 bases at J, with 14 bases between the two ends. The CDR3 covers 12 residues. The CDR3 sequence is CASSLQTGSQYF. The CDR3 DNA follows: TGTGCCAGCAGCTTACAGACAGGCTCGCAGTATTTT.

Ten or more counts support this clonotype. The chain combines TRBV2 with TRBJ1-1; unclear D gene. CDR1 and CDR2 (germline): SNHLY, FYNNEI. The ends were cut back, 6 bases at V and 0 bases at J, with 14 bases in the middle. The CDR3 consists of 15 residues. CDR3 in amino acids: CASRREGGVNTEAFF. DNA of the CDR3: TGTGCCAGCAGAAGGGAGGGAGGAGTGAACACTGAAGCTTTCTTT.

The table lists this clonotype with many counts. The J gene is TRBJ2-1, the V gene TRBV7-8, with 7 bases identical to TRBD2. From germline, CDR1 is SGHVS and CDR2 FQNEAQ. This CDR3 comprises 16 residues. J lost 7 bases, V lost 0 bases, and 9 bases had no gene match. In nucleotides, the CDR3 is TGTGCCAGCAGCTTAGCCGGTGGGAGGGCCGGGAATGAGCAGTTCTTC. Its protein product is CASSLAGGRAGNEQFF.

The chain links TRBV15 to TRBJ2-7; the D is unclear. The ends were cut back, 1 base at V and 3 bases at J, with 4 bases in the middle. Per the germline V gene, CDR1 is LNHNV and CDR2 is YYDKDF (reference sequence). This CDR3 contains 12 residues. DNA for the CDR3: TGTGCCACCAGCAGAGTAGGCTACGAGCAGTACTTC. Encoded protein: CATSRVGYEQYF.

In its sample, this clonotype was seen a few times. The chain links TRBV6-2 or TRBV6-3 to TRBJ1-4; no clear D. Per germline, CDR1 MNHEY and CDR2 SVGEGT. This CDR3 has 14 amino acids. The V end was cut by 5 bases, the J end by 0 bases, with 7 bases between. The CDR3, as DNA: TGTGCCAGCAGTCGACATACAACTAATGAAAAACTGTTTTTT. Translation: CASSRHTTNEKLFF.

This rearrangement joins TRBV28 to TRBJ1-1; TRBD1 matches 9 bases. This CDR3 contains 13 residues. Looked up from germline, CDR1 is MDHEN and CDR2 is SYDVKM. The J segment lost 10 bases and the V segment lost 6 bases, leaving 9 bases of the junction unmatched. This CDR3 reads CASSRQGVSGAFF. DNA of the CDR3: TGTGCCAGCAGCCGACAGGGGGTTTCCGGAGCTTTCTTT.